This T cell receptor (beta chain) was profiled in a study of cytomegalovirus exposure and HLA in healthy donors. Vbeta (60) and Jbeta (13) primers were used in the PCR. Sequencing used immunoSEQ multiplex PCR; TCRdb keeps in-frame clones, though not all of them. The sample lists roughly 150,000 clones; about 81% were seen once. Broader study findings: Later genetic work tied a missense DCLRE1C variant to beta-chain V and J trimming.

With regard to this clone: Its antigen is not known.

The source is a girl aged 2 to 10 in good health and CMV-seropositive. The sequenced material came from PBMCs.

The CDR3 loop reads CASSSTLAGGPPSSYNEQFF. The CDR3 DNA reads as TGTGCCAGCAGCTCAACACTAGCGGGAGGGCCTCCTAGCTCCTACAATGAGCAGTTCTTC. The J gene is TRBJ2-1, the V gene TRBV13; the match to TRBD2 covers 13 bases. V was pared by 4 bases and J by 0 bases, with 12 bases of the junction left unmatched. The V gene's germline CDR1 is PRHDT and CDR2 FYEKMQ (reference sequence). CDR3 length: 20 amino acids.